The sequence of this TCR beta chain was determined in a study of T-cell reconstitution after alpha-beta-depleted transplantation in children listed by TCRdb under 2016. With respect to the entire study: Using TCR repertoire profiling, the study quantitatively followed how T-cell immune reconstitution unfolded in children after TCRalphabeta/CD19-depleted allogeneic hematopoietic cell transplantation.

Per the germline V gene, SNHLY is the CDR1 and FYNNEI is the CDR2. The CDR3 length is 15 residues, termini included. CDR3 DNA only is kept here, 45 bases in frame from base 1. V and J are truncated by 3 bases and 0 bases respectively, leaving an intervening sequence of 9 bases. Worth noting for this clonotype: The antigen it recognizes is unknown. With a much larger clone just one base away, this may be a read error. The conserved phenylalanine or tryptophan is not found at the CDR3 terminus, so this likely reflects a read error.

What the treatment or condition label conveys for this sample: allogeneic hematopoietic cell transplantation with graft depleted of TCRalphabeta T cells and CD19 B cells. The children who served as transplant recipients had been given grafts of TCRalphabeta/CD19-depleted allogeneic hematopoietic cells. The library was obtained by PCR. The sample was run on an Illumina HiSeq 2500. To normalize quantification of the TCRbeta repertoire, the TCR libraries were built with molecular barcoding that relied on unique molecular identifiers. TCRdb handled the public reads itself, with Q25 trimming in fastp and clone calling in MiXCR, and kept productive beta chains. One record per CDR3 amino acid sequence lists the most common genes and DNA. The sample data list about 290,000 distinct CDR3 sequences, and roughly 7.8% of these were observed just once. Approximately 8.2% of the sample lies in the top ten. Results and caveats for the whole study, not just this receptor: About two months after transplant, the apparently early recovery of alphabetaT-cell counts reportedly depended on just several hundred clones that had expanded rapidly and came from non-depleted graft cells. Hyperexpanded clone frequencies declined over subsequent months; after one year, T-cell counts and TCRbeta diversity were mostly attributed to newly produced T cells. In some patients, the high TCRbeta diversity seen at day 60 was put down to recipient T cells and intrathymic progenitors that had survived conditioning.

The receptor was isolated from a female patient between 2 and 10 years old who had a stem cell transplant for Fanconi anemia, so the T cells may come from the graft donor. The input for sequencing was peripheral blood, taken 360 days after TCRalphabeta/CD19-depleted stem cell transplant. This chain is built from TRBV2 and TRBJ2-4, with an unclear D gene assignment. Read as DNA, the sequence is TGTGCCAGCAGTGAGGTTATTTTAGCCAAAAACATTCAGTACTAC. The encoded protein is CASSEVILAKNIQYY.